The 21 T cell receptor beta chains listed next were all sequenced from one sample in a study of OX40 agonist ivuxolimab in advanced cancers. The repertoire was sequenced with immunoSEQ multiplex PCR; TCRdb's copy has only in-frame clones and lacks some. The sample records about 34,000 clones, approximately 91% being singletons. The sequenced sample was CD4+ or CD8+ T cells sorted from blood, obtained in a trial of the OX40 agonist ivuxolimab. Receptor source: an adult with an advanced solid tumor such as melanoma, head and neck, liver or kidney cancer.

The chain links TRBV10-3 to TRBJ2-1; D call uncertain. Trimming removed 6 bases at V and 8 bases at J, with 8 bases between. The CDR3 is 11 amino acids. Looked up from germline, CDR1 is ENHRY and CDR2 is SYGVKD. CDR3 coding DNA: TGTGCCATCAGCAGAGACGATGAGCAGTTCTTC. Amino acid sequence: CAISRDDEQFF.

CDR3 in amino acids: CASSPQANLNQPQHF. For the CDR3, the DNA is TGTGCCAGCTCACCTCAGGCCAACTTAAATCAGCCCCAGCATTTT. The chain joins TRBV18 to TRBJ1-5, with D unresolved. Trimming stripped 3 bases from V and 4 bases from J, with 13 bases between. The CDR3 extends over 15 amino acids. CDR1 and CDR2 from the germline V gene are KGHSH and LQKENI.

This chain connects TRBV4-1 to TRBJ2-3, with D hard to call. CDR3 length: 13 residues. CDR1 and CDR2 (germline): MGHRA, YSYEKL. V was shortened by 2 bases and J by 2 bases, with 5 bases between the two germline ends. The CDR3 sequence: CASSQPFTDTQYF. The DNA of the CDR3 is TGCGCCAGCAGCCAACCCTTCACAGATACGCAGTATTTT.

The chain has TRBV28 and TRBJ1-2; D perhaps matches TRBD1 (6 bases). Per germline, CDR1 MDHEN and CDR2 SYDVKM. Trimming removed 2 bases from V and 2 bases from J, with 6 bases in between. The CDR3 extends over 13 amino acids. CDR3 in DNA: TGTGCCAGCAGTTTAACAGGGAACTATGGCTACACCTTC. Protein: CASSLTGNYGYTF.

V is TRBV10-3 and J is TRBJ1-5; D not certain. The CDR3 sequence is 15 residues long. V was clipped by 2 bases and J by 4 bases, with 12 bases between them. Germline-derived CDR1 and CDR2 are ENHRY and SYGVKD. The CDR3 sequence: CAISEGIPTNQPQHF. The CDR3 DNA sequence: TGTGCCATCAGTGAGGGGATCCCGACGAATCAGCCCCAGCATTTT.

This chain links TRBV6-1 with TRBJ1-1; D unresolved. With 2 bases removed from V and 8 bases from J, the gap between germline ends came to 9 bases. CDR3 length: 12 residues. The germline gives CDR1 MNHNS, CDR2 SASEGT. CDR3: CASSESGDEAFF. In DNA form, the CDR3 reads TGTGCCAGCAGTGAATCAGGTGACGAAGCTTTCTTT.

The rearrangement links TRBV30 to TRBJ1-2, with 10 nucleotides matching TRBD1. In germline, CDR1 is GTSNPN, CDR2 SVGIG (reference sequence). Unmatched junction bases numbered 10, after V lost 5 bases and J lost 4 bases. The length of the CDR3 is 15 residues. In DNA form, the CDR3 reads TGTGCCTGGGACCGTGGACAGGGGGGCAGCTATGGCTACACCTTC. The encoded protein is CAWDRGQGGSYGYTF.

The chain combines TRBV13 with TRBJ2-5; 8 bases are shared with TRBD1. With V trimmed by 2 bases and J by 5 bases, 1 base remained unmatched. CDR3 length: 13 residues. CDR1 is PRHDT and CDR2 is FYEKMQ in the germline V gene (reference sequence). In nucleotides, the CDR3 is TGTGCCAGCAGCTTAACAGGGGGGGAGACCCAGTACTTC. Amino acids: CASSLTGGETQYF. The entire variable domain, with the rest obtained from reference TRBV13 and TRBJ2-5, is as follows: AAGVIQSPRHLIKEKRETATLKCYPIPRHDTVYWYQQGPGQDPQFLISFYEKMQSDKGSIPDRFSAQQFSDYHSELNMSSLELGDSALYFCASSLTGGETQYFGPGTRLLVL.

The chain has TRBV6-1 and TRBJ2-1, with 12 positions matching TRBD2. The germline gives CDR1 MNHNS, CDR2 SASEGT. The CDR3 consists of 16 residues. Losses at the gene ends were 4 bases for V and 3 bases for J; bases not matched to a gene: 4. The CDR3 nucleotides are TGTGCCAGCAGTGCCTGGACTAGCGGGAACTACAATGAGCAGTTCTTC. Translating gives CASSAWTSGNYNEQFF.

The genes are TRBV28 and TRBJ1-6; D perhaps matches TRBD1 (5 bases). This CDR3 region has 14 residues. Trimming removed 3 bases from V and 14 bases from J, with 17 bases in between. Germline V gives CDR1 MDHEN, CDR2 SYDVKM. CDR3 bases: TGTGCCAGCAGTTTGGGGCAGGGTCTGTCTGCCCTCCACTTT. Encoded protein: CASSLGQGLSALHF. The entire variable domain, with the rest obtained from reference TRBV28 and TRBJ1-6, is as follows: DVKVTQSSRYLVKRTGEKVFLECVQDMDHENMFWYRQDPGLGLRLIYFSYDVKMKEKGDIPEGYSVSREKKERFSLILESASTNQTSMYLCASSLGQGLSALHFGNGTRLTVT.

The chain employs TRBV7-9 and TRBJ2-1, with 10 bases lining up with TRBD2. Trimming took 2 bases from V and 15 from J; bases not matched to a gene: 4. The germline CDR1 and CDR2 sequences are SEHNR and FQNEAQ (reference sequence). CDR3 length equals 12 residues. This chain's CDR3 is CASSLSGRALFF. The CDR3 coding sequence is TGTGCCAGCAGCTTAAGCGGGAGGGCCTTGTTCTTC.

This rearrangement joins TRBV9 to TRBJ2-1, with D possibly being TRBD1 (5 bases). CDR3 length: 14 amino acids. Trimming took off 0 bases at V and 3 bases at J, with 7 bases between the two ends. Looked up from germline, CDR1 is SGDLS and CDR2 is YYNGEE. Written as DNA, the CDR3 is TGTGCCAGCAGCGTAGAAGGGGACTACAATGAGCAGTTCTTC. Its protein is CASSVEGDYNEQFF.

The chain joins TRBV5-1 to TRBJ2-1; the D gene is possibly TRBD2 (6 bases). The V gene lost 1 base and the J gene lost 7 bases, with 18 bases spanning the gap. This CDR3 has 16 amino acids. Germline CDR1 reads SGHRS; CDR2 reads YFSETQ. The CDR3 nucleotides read TGCGCCAGCAGCTTGTCCGGGACGGGAGTGGCGAATGAGCAGTTCTTC. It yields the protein CASSLSGTGVANEQFF. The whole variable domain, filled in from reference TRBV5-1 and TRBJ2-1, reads KAGVTQTPRYLIKTRGQQVTLSCSPISGHRSVSWYQQTPGQGLQFLFEYFSETQRNKGNFPGRFSGRQFSNSRSEMNVSTLELGDSALYLCASSLSGTGVANEQFFGPGTRLTVL.

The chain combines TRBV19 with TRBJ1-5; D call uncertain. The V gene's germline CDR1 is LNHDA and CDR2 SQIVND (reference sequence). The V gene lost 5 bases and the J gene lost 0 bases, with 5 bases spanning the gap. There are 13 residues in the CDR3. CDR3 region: CASSQYSNQPQHF. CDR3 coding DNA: TGTGCCAGTAGTCAATATAGCAATCAGCCCCAGCATTTT.

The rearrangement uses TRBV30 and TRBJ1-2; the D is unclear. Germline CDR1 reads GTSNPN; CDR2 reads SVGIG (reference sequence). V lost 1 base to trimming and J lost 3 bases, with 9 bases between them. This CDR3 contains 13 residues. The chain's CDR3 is CAWSDTADYGYTF. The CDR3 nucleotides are TGTGCCTGGAGTGACACAGCTGACTATGGCTACACCTTC.

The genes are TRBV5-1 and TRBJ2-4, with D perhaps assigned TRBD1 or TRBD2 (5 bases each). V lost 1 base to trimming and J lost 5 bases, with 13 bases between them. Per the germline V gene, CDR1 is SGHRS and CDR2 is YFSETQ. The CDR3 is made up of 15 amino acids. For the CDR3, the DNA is TGCGCCAGCAGCTTGACCGGGACGTCCGAAAACATTCAGTACTTC. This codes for CASSLTGTSENIQYF.

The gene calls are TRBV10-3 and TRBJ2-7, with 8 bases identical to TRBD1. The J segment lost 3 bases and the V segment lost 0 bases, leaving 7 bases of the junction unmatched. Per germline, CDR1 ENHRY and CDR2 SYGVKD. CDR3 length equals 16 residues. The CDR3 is CAISESSRTGNYEQYF. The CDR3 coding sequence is TGTGCCATCAGTGAGTCGAGCCGGACAGGGAACTACGAGCAGTACTTC.

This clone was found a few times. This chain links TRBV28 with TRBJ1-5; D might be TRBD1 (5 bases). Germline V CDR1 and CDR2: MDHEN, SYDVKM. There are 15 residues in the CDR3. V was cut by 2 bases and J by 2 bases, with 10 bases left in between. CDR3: CASSLSRVGNQPQHF. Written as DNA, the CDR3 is TGTGCCAGCAGTTTAAGCAGGGTCGGCAATCAGCCCCAGCATTTT.

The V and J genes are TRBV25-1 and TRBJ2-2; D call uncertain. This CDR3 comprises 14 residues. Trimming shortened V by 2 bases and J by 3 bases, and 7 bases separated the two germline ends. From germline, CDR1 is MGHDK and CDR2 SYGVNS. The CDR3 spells CASSEHLDTGELFF. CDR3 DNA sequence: TGTGCCAGCAGTGAACATTTGGACACCGGGGAGCTGTTTTTT.

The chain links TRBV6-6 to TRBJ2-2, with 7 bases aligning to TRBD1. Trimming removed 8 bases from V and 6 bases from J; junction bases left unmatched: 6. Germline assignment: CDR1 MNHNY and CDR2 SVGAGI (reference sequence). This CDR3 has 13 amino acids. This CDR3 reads CASRQGLAGELFF. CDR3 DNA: TGTGCCAGCCGACAGGGTTTGGCCGGGGAGCTGTTTTTT.

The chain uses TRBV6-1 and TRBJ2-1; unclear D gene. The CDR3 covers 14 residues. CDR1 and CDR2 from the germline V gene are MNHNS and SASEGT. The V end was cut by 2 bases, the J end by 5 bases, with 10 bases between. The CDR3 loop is CASSEYNSDNEQFF. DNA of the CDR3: TGTGCCAGCAGTGAATACAACTCGGACAATGAGCAGTTCTTC.